This T cell receptor (beta chain) is drawn from a study of blood T cells in healthy people across ages. Across the study: Template switching retrieved approximately one barcoded beta molecule for each two T cells. Points from the study as a whole: Roughly linearly, TCR beta diversity per million T cells fell as age increased.

Primed by a sample-barcoded 5' primer and a J-beta primer mix, a second PCR proceeded for about 7 to 11 cycles. TCRdb recomputed calls from the 5' RACE reads with MiXCR, one row per CDR3 protein. The data show around 780,000 distinct CDR3 sequences, under 30% seen once. The germline V gene encodes CDR1 DFQATT and CDR2 SNEGSKA (reference sequence). With 5 bases clipped from V and 4 bases from J, the junction kept 10 bases outside the gene matches. This CDR3 has 15 amino acids. This clonotype occurred a few times. As yet, its antigen is unknown. These data also formed part of another study, on T cells of mothers and their children. That work adds: Relative to unrelated pairs, biologically related mother-child dyads exhibited marginally greater, non-significant overlap.

Source material: blood. The sequence derives from a boy between 10 and 17 years old in good health. The chain has TRBV20-1 and TRBJ1-4; the match to TRBD1 covers 7 bases. The CDR3 coding sequence is TGCAGTGCTTTCGAGACAGGGACTTTTAATGAAAAACTGTTTTTT. Translation: CSAFETGTFNEKLFF.